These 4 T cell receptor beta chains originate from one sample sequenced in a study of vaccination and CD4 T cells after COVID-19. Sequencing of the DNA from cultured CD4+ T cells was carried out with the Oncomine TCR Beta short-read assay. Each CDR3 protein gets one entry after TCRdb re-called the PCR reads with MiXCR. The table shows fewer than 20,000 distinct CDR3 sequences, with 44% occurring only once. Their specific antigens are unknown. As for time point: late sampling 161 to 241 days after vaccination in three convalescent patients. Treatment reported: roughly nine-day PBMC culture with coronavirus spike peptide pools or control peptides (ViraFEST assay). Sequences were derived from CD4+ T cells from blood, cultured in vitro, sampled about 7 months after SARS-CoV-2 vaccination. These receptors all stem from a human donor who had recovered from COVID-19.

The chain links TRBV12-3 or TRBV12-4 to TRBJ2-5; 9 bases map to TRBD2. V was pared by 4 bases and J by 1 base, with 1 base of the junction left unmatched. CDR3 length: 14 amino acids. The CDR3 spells CASSSREGQETQYF. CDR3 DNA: TGTGCCAGCAGTTCGCGGGAGGGCCAAGAGACCCAGTACTTC.

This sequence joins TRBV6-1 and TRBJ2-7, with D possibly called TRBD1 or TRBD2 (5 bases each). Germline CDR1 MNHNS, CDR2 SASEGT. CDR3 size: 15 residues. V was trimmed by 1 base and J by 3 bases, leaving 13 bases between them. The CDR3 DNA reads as TGTGCCAGCAGTGAAGGGTCCGGGGCCGTCTACGAGCAGTACTTC. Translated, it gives CASSEGSGAVYEQYF.

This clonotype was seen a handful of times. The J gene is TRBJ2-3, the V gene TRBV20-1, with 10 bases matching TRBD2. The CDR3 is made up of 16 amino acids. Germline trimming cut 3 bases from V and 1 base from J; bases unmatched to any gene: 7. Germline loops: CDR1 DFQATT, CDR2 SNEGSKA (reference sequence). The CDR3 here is CSASLASGGRTDTQYF. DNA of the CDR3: TGCAGTGCTAGTTTGGCTAGCGGGGGCCGCACAGATACGCAGTATTTT.

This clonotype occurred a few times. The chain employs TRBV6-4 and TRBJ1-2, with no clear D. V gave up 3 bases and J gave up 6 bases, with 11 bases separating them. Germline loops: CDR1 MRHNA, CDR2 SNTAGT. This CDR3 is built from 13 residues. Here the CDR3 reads CASSEEEPNGYTF. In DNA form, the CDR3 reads TGTGCCAGCAGTGAAGAGGAACCCAATGGCTACACCTTC.